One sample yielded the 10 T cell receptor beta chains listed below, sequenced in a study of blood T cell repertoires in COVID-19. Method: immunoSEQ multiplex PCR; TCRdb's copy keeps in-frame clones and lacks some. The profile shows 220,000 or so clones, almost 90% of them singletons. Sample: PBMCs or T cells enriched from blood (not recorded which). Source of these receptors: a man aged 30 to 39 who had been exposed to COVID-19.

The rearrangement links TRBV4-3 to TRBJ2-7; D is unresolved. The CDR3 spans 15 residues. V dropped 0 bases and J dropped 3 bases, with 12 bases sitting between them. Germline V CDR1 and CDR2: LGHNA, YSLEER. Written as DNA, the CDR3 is TGCGCCAGCAGCCAAGATCGAGGTCAGAGCTACGAGCAGTACTTC. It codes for CASSQDRGQSYEQYF.

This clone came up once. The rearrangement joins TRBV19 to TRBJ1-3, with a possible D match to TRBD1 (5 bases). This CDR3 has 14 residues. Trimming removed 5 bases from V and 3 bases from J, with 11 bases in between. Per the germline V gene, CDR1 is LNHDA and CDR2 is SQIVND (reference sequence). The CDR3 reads CASSGGTGGNTIYF. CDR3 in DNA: TGTGCCAGTAGTGGGGGGACCGGTGGAAACACCATATATTTT. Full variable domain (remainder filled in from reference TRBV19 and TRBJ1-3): DGGITQSPKYLFRKEGQNVTLSCEQNLNHDAMYWYRQDPGQGLRLIYYSQIVNDFQKGDIAEGYSVSREKKESFPLTVTSAQKNPTAFYLCASSGGTGGNTIYFGEGSWLTVV.

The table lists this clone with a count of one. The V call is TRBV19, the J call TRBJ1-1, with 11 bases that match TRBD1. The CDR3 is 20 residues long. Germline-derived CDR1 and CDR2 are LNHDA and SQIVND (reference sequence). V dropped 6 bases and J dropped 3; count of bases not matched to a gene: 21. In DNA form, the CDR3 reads TGTGCCAGTAGAATTAATACCGACCCCGGGACAGGGGGTGCCTACACTGAAGCTTTCTTT. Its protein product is CASRINTDPGTGGAYTEAFF.

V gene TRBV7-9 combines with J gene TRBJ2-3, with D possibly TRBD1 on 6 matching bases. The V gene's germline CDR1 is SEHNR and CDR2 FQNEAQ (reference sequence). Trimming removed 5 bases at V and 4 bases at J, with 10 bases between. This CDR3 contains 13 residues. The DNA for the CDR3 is TGTGCCAGCAGCGCCAGGGGCTCAGATACGCAGTATTTT. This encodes CASSARGSDTQYF. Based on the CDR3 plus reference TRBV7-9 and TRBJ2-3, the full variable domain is DTGVSQNPRHKITKRGQNVTFRCDPISEHNRLYWYRQTLGQGPEFLTYFQNEAQLEKSRLLSDRFSAERPKGSFSTLEIQRTEQGDSAMYLCASSARGSDTQYFGPGTRLTVL.

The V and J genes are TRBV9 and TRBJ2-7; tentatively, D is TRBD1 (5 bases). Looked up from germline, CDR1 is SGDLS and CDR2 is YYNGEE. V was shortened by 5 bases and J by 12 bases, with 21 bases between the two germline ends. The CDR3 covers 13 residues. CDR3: CASSSGPLDSAYF. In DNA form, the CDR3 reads TGTGCCAGCAGTTCCGGGCCCCTTGACAGCGCGTACTTC.

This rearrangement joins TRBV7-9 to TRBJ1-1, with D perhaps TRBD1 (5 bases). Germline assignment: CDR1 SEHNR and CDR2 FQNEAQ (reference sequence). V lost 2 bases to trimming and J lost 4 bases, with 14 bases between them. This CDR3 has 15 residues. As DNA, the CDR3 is TGTGCCAGCAGCTTATCCCTGATTAGGGGCACTGAAGCTTTCTTT. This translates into CASSLSLIRGTEAFF.

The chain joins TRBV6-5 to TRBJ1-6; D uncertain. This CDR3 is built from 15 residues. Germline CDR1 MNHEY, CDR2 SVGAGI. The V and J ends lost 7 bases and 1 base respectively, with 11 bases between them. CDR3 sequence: CASTFQVSYNSPLHF. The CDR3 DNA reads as TGTGCCAGCACCTTCCAGGTATCCTATAATTCACCCCTCCACTTT.

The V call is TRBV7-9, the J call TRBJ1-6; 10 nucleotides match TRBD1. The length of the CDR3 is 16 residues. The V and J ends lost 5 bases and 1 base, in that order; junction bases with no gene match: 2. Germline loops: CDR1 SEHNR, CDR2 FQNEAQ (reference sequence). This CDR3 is CASSRGQGSYNSPLHF. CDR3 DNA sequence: TGTGCCAGCAGCAGGGGACAGGGGTCCTATAATTCACCCCTCCACTTT. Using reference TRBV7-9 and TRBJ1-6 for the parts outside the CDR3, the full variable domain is DTGVSQNPRHKITKRGQNVTFRCDPISEHNRLYWYRQTLGQGPEFLTYFQNEAQLEKSRLLSDRFSAERPKGSFSTLEIQRTEQGDSAMYLCASSRGQGSYNSPLHFGNGTRLTVT.

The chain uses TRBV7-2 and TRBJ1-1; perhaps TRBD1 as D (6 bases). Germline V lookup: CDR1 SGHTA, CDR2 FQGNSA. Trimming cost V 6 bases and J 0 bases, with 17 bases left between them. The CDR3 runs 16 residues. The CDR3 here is CASRGTQGRVNTEAFF. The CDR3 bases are TGTGCCAGCAGAGGGACGCAGGGGAGAGTGAACACTGAAGCTTTCTTT.

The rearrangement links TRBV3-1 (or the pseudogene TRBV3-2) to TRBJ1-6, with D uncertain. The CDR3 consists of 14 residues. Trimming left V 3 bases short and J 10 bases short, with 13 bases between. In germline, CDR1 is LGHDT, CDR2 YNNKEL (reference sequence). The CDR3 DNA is TGTGCCAGCAGCCATCGGGGATCGGGATCACCCCTCCACTTT. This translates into CASSHRGSGSPLHF.